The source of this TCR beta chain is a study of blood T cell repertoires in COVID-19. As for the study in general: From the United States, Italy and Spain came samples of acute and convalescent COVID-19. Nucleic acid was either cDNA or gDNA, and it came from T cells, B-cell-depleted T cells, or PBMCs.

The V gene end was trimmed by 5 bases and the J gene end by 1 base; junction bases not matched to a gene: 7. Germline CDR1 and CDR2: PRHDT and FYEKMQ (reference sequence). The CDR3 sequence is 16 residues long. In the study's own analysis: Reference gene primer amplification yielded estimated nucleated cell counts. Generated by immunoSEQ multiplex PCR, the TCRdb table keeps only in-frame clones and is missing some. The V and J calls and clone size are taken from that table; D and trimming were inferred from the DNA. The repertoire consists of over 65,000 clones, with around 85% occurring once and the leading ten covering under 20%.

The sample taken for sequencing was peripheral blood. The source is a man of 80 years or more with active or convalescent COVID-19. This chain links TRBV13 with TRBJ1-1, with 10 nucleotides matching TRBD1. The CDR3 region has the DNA TGTGCCAGCAGCCCAGACAGGGGGCGCGGGAACACTGAAGCTTTCTTT. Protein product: CASSPDRGRGNTEAFF.